Listed here is a single T cell receptor beta chain. The antigen it recognizes is unknown. No much larger clone is present one base from it, and per-base qualities are unavailable. Germline trimming: 6 bases from V, 0 bases from J; junction bases outside gene matches: 7. The CDR3 sequence holds 17 residues, the cysteine and phenylalanine included. The kept DNA is CDR3 alone, 51 bases in frame from the first base. CDR1 and CDR2 (MNHEY, SMNVEV) derive from the germline V gene (reference sequence). The sample originates from a study of shared clonotypes between healthy human individuals (dated by TCRdb to the early 2020s). Study-wide context: The cohort comprised two women and a few men aged 18 to 49 years. To estimate repertoire size and how much clonotypes are shared between individuals, the study performed deep sequencing of blood TCR repertoires from five healthy adults. Different laboratories and diverse techniques were used to prepare libraries and sequence TCR repertoires, to increase sequencing depth and limit assay-specific biases. Between about 0.94 and 8.9 billion PBMCs per donor were obtained by leukapheresis. What the study reported, not specific to this receptor: Pairwise subsampling indicated that sequencing depth was expected to affect the degree of clonotype sharing among donors. Sampling was limited to blood, and TCR repertoires in tissue likely differ from TCR repertoires in blood. Because the study included a small number of donors, the genetic and exposure-history diversity represented was limited.

The donors were healthy, HIV-negative adults who had no recently reported acute infections or vaccinations. Every donor was a Caucasian adult residing in Nashville, Tennessee, USA. For unsorted samples, 75 million to 90 million PBMCs were counted, and genomic DNA was extracted using the QIAamp DNA Blood Mini kit. Blood was obtained by leukapheresis, after which PBMCs were separated by Ficoll-Histopaque density gradient centrifugation and cryopreserved in liquid nitrogen vapor phase. Using the deep immunoSEQ assay, TCR CDR3 regions were amplified from genomic DNA by multiplex PCR. Genomic DNA extracted from each cell subset was distributed evenly over all wells of several immunoSEQ 96-well plates, and each plate served as one replicate. For unsorted PBMC, each replicate PCR was loaded with 300 to 350 ng genomic DNA, equivalent to tens of thousands of T cell genomes. Ten immunoSEQ deep assay plates were used to sequence the unsorted PBMC genomic DNA. The purified libraries were quantified using a Qubit 3.0 fluorometer, sized with a Bioanalyzer 2100, and then quantified again using the KAPA Library Quantification kit. Each immunoSEQ 96-well plate was sequenced on its own single-read 150-cycle Illumina NextSeq 550 flow cell. The paper's processing steps were these. Because the immunoSEQ output held only junctional sequences and lacked quality scores, the filtering could not match the filtering applied to full-length reads. To assign V/J genes and CDR3, sequences were annotated using PyIR, a Python wrapper for IgBLAST v1.9, with IMGT germline references. Reads with weak V/J assignments (E-value above 1e-6), missing CDR3, stop codons, out-of-frame junctions, or ambiguous translated residues were removed. V3J clonotypes were defined as sequences sharing an identical inferred V gene, J gene, and CDR3 amino acid sequence. The percentage overlap between two repertoires was calculated by dividing the number of shared unique clonotypes by the size of the smaller repertoire. RTK rarefaction, the Chao1 estimator, and Recon v2.1 estimates of unobserved clonotypes were used to assess repertoire richness. The table was pulled from immuneACCESS by TCRdb, which kept in-frame rearrangements only. Such tables lose some clones; where checked, under half of the loss comes from unresolved V genes, and the rest has no known cause. V, J and clone size are those of that table, while D and trimming were read from the DNA. The sample includes nearly 500,000 clones, with about 79% observed a single time. The ten largest clonotypes hold 10% to 15% of the sample.

Recombination joined TRBV27 with TRBJ2-5, and TRBD2 matches 13 of the central bases. Sequenced: PBMCs. The TCR originated in a woman aged 40 to 55 in good health. Some clones in this sample may be carry-over from other donors' samples. The nucleotide sequence reads TGTGCCAGCAGCCGACTAGCGGGAGGACCGAACCAAGAGACCCAGTACTTC. This codes for CASSRLAGGPNQETQYF.